The 23 T cell receptor beta chains in this list originate from one sample, sequenced in a study of blood T cell repertoires in COVID-19. Measured with immunoSEQ multiplex PCR; TCRdb has only the in-frame clones, and not every one. The sample lists roughly 330,000 clones; around 87% were seen once. Sequencing used PBMCs or T cells enriched from blood (not recorded which). The receptors were gathered from a woman in her twenties or thirties who had recovered from COVID-19.

The gene calls are TRBV12-3 or TRBV12-4 and TRBJ1-5; D possibly corresponds to TRBD1 (6 bases). Trimming stripped 3 bases from V and 13 bases from J, with 10 bases between. This CDR3 region has 11 residues. Here the CDR3 reads CASSFGRGQHF. As DNA, the CDR3 is TGTGCCAGCAGTTTTGGGAGGGGGCAGCATTTT.

V is TRBV4-3 and J is TRBJ2-7; 9 bases line up with TRBD1. The germline CDR1 and CDR2 sequences are LGHNA and YSLEER. The CDR3 has 15 amino acids. The V segment lost 2 bases and the J segment 4 bases; nucleotides outside the gene matches: 6. Here the CDR3 reads CASSQHRGPAYEQYF. The CDR3 DNA sequence: TGCGCCAGCAGCCAACACAGGGGGCCGGCGTACGAGCAGTACTTC.

The chain employs TRBV29-1 and TRBJ2-4; TRBD1 is a possible D gene (6 bases). V lost 6 bases and J 5 bases, leaving 17 bases between the germline ends. This CDR3 has 14 residues. The germline V gene encodes CDR1 SQVTM and CDR2 ANQGSEA. Written as DNA, the CDR3 is TGCAGCGTGGGAGTACAGGGTTTTGAAAACATTCAGTACTTC. It translates to CSVGVQGFENIQYF.

J is TRBJ1-2 and V is TRBV6-1, with D maybe TRBD1 (5 bases). There are 15 residues in the CDR3. Germline CDR1 is MNHNS and CDR2 is SASEGT. Trimming removed 2 bases at V and 4 bases at J, with 14 bases between. CDR3 nucleotides: TGTGCCAGCAGTGAATACGGGCAGGGTGGCTATGGCTACACCTTC. Translating gives CASSEYGQGGYGYTF.

V and J are TRBV29-1 and TRBJ2-7; D unresolved. V shed 5 bases and J shed 2 bases, with 13 bases lying between them. The germline gives CDR1 SQVTM, CDR2 ANQGSEA. The CDR3 extends over 13 amino acids. The CDR3 spells CSVRSYTAYEQYF. CDR3 in DNA: TGCAGCGTTCGCTCCTACACAGCCTACGAGCAGTACTTC.

This clone was recorded at least ten times. The J gene is TRBJ1-5, the V gene TRBV2; D gene uncertain. Germline lookup yields CDR1 SNHLY and CDR2 FYNNEI. The V end lost 4 bases, the J end lost 2 bases, and 9 bases lay between the germline ends. The CDR3 is 14 residues long. For the CDR3, the DNA is TGTGCCAGCAGTGGAGTCGAAGGCAATCAGCCCCAGCATTTT. Its protein product is CASSGVEGNQPQHF.

The V gene is TRBV7-2, the J gene TRBJ1-1; D gene unclear. The CDR3 is made up of 14 amino acids. Trimming stripped 5 bases from V and 1 base from J, with 11 bases between. Germline V lookup: CDR1 SGHTA, CDR2 FQGNSA. The CDR3: CASSPHDPNTEAFF. DNA for the CDR3: TGTGCCAGCAGCCCACACGATCCGAACACTGAAGCTTTCTTT.

This rearrangement joins TRBV18 to TRBJ2-5, with D tentatively TRBD2 (5 bases). The CDR3 totals 14 residues. The germline V and J ends were trimmed by 5 bases and 1 base, with 11 bases remaining between them. CDR1 KGHSH and CDR2 LQKENI come from the germline V gene. Here the CDR3 reads CASSNPGIQETQYF. For the CDR3, the DNA is TGTGCCAGCTCAAATCCGGGGATCCAAGAGACCCAGTACTTC.

J is TRBJ2-5 and V is TRBV15, with a possible D match to TRBD1 (8 bases). V lost 5 bases and J 7 bases, leaving 17 bases between the germline ends. The CDR3 has 14 residues. CDR1 is LNHNV, CDR2 YYDKDF, per germline (reference sequence). The CDR3 nucleotides read TGTGCCACCAGCCACAGGGGGGGGGTCGGGACCCAGTACTTC. Translating gives CATSHRGGVGTQYF.

This clone was observed a handful of times. This chain joins TRBV12-3 or TRBV12-4 and TRBJ2-5, with 8 bases fitting TRBD2. V gave up 3 bases and J gave up 14 bases; unmatched junction bases: 11. This CDR3 is built from 13 residues. DNA of the CDR3: TGTGCCAGCAGTTTTTTGGCTAGCGGGCGTCATTACTTC. This gives the protein CASSFLASGRHYF.

The gene calls are TRBV15 and TRBJ2-4; TRBD1 agrees at 7 bases. Per the germline V gene, CDR1 is LNHNV and CDR2 is YYDKDF (reference sequence). Trimming removed 2 bases from V and 2 bases from J; junction bases left unmatched: 9. This CDR3 spans 17 amino acids. The CDR3 reads CATSRLTTGITKNIQYF. As DNA, the CDR3 is TGTGCCACCAGCAGACTTACGACAGGGATAACCAAAAACATTCAGTACTTC.

A single count supports this clone. This chain joins TRBV30 and TRBJ1-1, with D possibly TRBD1 on 5 matching bases. Per the germline V gene, CDR1 is GTSNPN and CDR2 is SVGIG (reference sequence). The CDR3 length is 14 residues. The V and J ends lost 2 bases and 1 base respectively, with 11 bases between them. The CDR3 nucleotides are TGTGCCTGGAGTCCTAGGGGAAGGAACACTGAAGCTTTCTTT. Amino acids: CAWSPRGRNTEAFF.

The chain recombines TRBV5-6 with TRBJ2-7, with 7 bases lining up with TRBD1. Per germline, CDR1 SGHDT and CDR2 YYEEEE. The CDR3 contains 13 residues. V trimming: 1 base; J trimming: 7 bases; junction bases outside the gene matches: 5. The CDR3 DNA sequence: TGTGCCAGCAGCTTGTCCGGACAGGAGGAGCAGTACTTC. Residues: CASSLSGQEEQYF. The variable domain in full, completed from reference TRBV5-6 and TRBJ2-7, reads DAGVTQSPTHLIKTRGQQVTLRCSPKSGHDTVSWYQQALGQGPQFIFQYYEEEERQRGNFPDRFSGHQFPNYSSELNVNALLLGDSALYLCASSLSGQEEQYFGPGTRLTVT.

The genes are TRBV6-5 and TRBJ1-1; D remains unclear. This CDR3 has 13 amino acids. CDR1 MNHEY and CDR2 SVGAGI come from the germline V gene. Trimming took 0 bases from V and 1 from J, leaving 3 bases between them. CDR3 DNA: TGTGCCAGCAGTTACTCCCGGAACACTGAAGCTTTCTTT. Translated, it gives CASSYSRNTEAFF.

This rearrangement joins TRBV6-5 to TRBJ2-2, with 11 nucleotides matching TRBD1. The germline V gene has CDR1 MNHEY and CDR2 SVGAGI. The J segment lost 5 bases and the V segment lost 5 bases, leaving 4 bases of the junction unmatched. The length of the CDR3 is 15 residues. The CDR3 nucleotides read TGTGCCAGCAGTCGGACAGGGGGCAGGACCGGGGAGCTGTTTTTT. Amino acids: CASSRTGGRTGELFF.

This chain uses TRBV2 with TRBJ2-1; 13 bases map to TRBD2. Germline V gene sequence: CDR1 SNHLY, CDR2 FYNNEI. Germline trimming cut 8 bases from V and 0 bases from J; bases unmatched to any gene: 4. The CDR3 is made up of 16 amino acids. CDR3 nucleotide sequence: TGTGCCAGCCGCCGGACTAGCGGGAGCTCCTACAATGAGCAGTTCTTC. It is translated as CASRRTSGSSYNEQFF. Filled out from reference TRBV2 and TRBJ2-1, the complete variable domain reads EPEVTQTPSHQVTQMGQEVILRCVPISNHLYFYWYRQILGQKVEFLVSFYNNEISEKSEIFDDQFSVERPDGSNFTLKIRSTKLEDSAMYFCASRRTSGSSYNEQFFGPGTRLTVL.

This chain links TRBV15 with TRBJ2-3; a possible D gene is TRBD1 (7 bases). V was cut by 8 bases and J by 5 bases, with 20 bases left in between. The CDR3 covers 15 residues. Germline V gene sequence: CDR1 LNHNV, CDR2 YYDKDF (reference sequence). CDR3 sequence reads: CATFGGRGNGDTQYF. The CDR3, as DNA: TGTGCCACCTTCGGGGGCAGGGGGAACGGAGATACGCAGTATTTT.

The V and J genes are TRBV7-2 and TRBJ1-1; possible D gene TRBD1, 6 bases. The CDR3 is 16 amino acids. Trimming stripped 0 bases from V and 10 bases from J, with 21 bases between. Germline V gene lookup returns CDR1 SGHTA and CDR2 FQGNSA. CDR3: CASSLARRRGNERAFF. In DNA, the CDR3 is TGTGCCAGCAGCTTAGCGCGGCGCAGGGGCAACGAGAGAGCTTTCTTT.

The CDR3 coding sequence is TGTGCCAGCAGATGGACAGGGACGGGGAACACTGAAGCTTTCTTT. Translation: CASRWTGTGNTEAFF. V usage is TRBV6-5 and J usage is TRBJ1-1, with TRBD1 identical over 8 bases. The germline V gene encodes CDR1 MNHEY and CDR2 SVGAGI. The CDR3 has 15 residues. The V gene end was trimmed by 6 bases and the J gene end by 1 base; junction bases not matched to a gene: 7.

The chain carries TRBV7-2 and TRBJ2-7; TRBD1 matches at 9 bases. This CDR3 contains 17 residues. The junction had 13 bases not matched to a gene; V was cut back by 4 bases and J by 3 bases. Germline lookup yields CDR1 SGHTA and CDR2 FQGNSA. Here the CDR3 reads CASSSQFGGQGLYEQYF. CDR3 DNA: TGTGCCAGCAGCTCTCAATTTGGGGGACAGGGCCTCTACGAGCAGTACTTC.

A single count supports this clone. This chain connects TRBV11-3 to TRBJ1-1; tentatively, D is TRBD1 (5 bases). Germline loops: CDR1 SGHNT, CDR2 YENEEA. V gave up 2 bases and J gave up 2 bases, with 6 bases separating them. This CDR3 spans 13 amino acids. Here the CDR3 reads CASSLQGNTEAFF. The CDR3 DNA follows: TGTGCCAGCAGCTTACAGGGTAACACTGAAGCTTTCTTT.

The J gene is TRBJ2-5, the V gene TRBV9; possibly TRBD1 for D (5 bases). Trimming left V 5 bases short and J 1 base short, with 18 bases between. CDR1 and CDR2 (germline): SGDLS, YYNGEE. The CDR3 has 16 residues. The CDR3 protein is CASSPRVATGQETQYF. For the CDR3, the DNA is TGTGCCAGCAGTCCCCGGGTTGCCACAGGCCAAGAGACCCAGTACTTC.

This chain connects TRBV2 to TRBJ2-7, with a possible D match to TRBD1 (6 bases). Trimming left V 2 bases short and J 6 bases short, with 14 bases between. Germline assignment: CDR1 SNHLY and CDR2 FYNNEI. CDR3 size: 14 residues. Written as DNA, the CDR3 is TGTGCCAGCAGTGAATGGGGTCAGGGGAGCGAGCAGTACTTC. Translated, it gives CASSEWGQGSEQYF. The whole variable domain, remainder taken from reference TRBV2 and TRBJ2-7, is EPEVTQTPSHQVTQMGQEVILRCVPISNHLYFYWYRQILGQKVEFLVSFYNNEISEKSEIFDDQFSVERPDGSNFTLKIRSTKLEDSAMYFCASSEWGQGSEQYFGPGTRLTVT.